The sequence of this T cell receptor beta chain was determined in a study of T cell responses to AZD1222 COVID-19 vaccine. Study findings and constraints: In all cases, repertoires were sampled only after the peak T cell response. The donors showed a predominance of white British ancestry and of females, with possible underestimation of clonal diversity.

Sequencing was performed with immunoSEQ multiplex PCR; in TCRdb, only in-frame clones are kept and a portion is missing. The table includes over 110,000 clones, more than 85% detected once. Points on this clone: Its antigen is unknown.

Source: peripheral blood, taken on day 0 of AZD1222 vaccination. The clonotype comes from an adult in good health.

CDR3 region: CAPGLPVRETQYF. The CDR3 nucleotides are TGTGCCCCCGGACTTCCCGTACGAGAGACCCAGTACTTC. The J gene is TRBJ2-5, the V gene TRBV24-1; the D gene is possibly TRBD2 (5 bases). Trimming left V 12 bases short and J 4 bases short, with 17 bases between. The CDR3 runs to 13 residues. Germline V gene lookup returns CDR1 KGHDR and CDR2 SFDVKD.